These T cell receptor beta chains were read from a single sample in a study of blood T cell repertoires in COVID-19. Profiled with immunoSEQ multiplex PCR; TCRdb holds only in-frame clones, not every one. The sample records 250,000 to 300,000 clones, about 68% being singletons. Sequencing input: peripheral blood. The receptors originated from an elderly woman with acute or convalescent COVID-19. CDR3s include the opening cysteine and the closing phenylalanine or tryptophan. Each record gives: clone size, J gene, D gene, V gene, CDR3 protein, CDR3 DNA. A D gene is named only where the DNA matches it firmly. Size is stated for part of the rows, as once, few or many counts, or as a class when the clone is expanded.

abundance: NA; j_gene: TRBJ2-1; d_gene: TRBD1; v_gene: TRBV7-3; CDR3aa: CASSRQDRGLTGSYNEQFF; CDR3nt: TGTGCCAGCAGCCGCCAGGACAGGGGGCTAACTGGATCCTACAATGAGCAGTTCTTC
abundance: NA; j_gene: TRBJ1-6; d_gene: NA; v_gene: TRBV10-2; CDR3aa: CASSLGTGDNSPLHF; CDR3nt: TGCGCCAGCAGTTTGGGGACGGGAGATAATTCACCCCTCCACTTT
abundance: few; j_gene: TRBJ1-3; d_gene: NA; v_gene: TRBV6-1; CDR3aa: CASSEILAGFTGNTIYF; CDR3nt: TGTGCCAGCAGTGAAATCTTGGCAGGGTTTACTGGAAACACCATATATTTT
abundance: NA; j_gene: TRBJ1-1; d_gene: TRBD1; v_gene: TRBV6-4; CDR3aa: CASSDKDRGFNTEAFF; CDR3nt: TGTGCCAGCAGTGACAAGGACAGGGGTTTTAACACTGAAGCTTTCTTT
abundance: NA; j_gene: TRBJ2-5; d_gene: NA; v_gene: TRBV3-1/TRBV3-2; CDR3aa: CASSPGTPETQYF; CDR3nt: TGTGCCAGCAGTCCTGGGACACCCGAGACCCAGTACTTC
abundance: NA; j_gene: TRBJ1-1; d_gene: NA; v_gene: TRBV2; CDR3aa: CASSRGEAFF; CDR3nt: TGTGCCAGCAGCAGGGGTGAAGCTTTCTTT
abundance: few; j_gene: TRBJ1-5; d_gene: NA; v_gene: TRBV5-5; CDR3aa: CASSLDLAWSRPQHF; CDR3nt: TGTGCCAGCAGCTTGGATTTGGCATGGAGTAGGCCCCAGCATTTT
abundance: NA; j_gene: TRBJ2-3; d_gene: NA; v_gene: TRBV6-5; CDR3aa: CASKGQTDTQYF; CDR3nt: TGTGCCAGCAAGGGACAAACAGATACGCAGTATTTT
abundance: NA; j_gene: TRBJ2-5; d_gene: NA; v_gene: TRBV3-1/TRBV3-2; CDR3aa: CASSQWGGGSQETQYF; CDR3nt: TGTGCCAGCAGCCAGTGGGGAGGGGGGAGCCAAGAGACCCAGTACTTC
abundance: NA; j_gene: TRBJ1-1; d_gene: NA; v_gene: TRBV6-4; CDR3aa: CASNTRDTKNTEAFF; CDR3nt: TGTGCCAGCAACACCCGGGACACGAAGAACACTGAAGCTTTCTTT